This is a list of T cell receptor beta chains from one sample in a study of technical replicates of blood from a few donors. Here immunoSEQ multiplex PCR was the method, and the copy in TCRdb shows in-frame clones only, minus some. Seen here are some 60,000 clones, approximately 87% observed once, and the top ten hold more than 4%. The specimen sequenced was PBMCs. These receptors all come from a human donor in good health. Some clones in this sample may be carry-over from other donors' samples. CDR3s include the opening cysteine and the closing phenylalanine or tryptophan.

>TRBV4-2|TRBJ2-7
CASSPRDRGFHEQYF
>TRBV6-1|TRBJ2-2
CASSIKTSTGELFF
>TRBV7-2|TRBJ1-2
CASSLASRTGTLGYTF
>TRBV5-1|TRBJ2-3
CASSLGQSSTDTQYF
>TRBV5-1|TRBJ2-5
CASRIGLAGGPKTQYF
>TRBV9|TRBJ2-1
CASSVLAGGDEQFF
>TRBV7-3|TRBJ2-5
CASSSGQRGGLKETQYF
>TRBV7-2|TRBJ2-3
CASSPGRVGDTQYF
>TRBV25-1|TRBJ1-3
CASTGTGLNTIYF
>TRBV5-1|TRBJ2-5
CASRRGRTPSETQYF
>TRBV5-4|TRBJ2-3
CASSSGQVKTDTQYF
>TRBV15|TRBJ1-1
CATSRGPQVGVTEAFF
>TRBV5-1|TRBJ2-7
CASSWISGGGYEQYF
>TRBV29-1|TRBJ2-7
CSVEVSLTGEQYF
>TRBV5-4|TRBJ2-2
CASTKQGGLPGELFF
>TRBV11-2|TRBJ2-1
CASGGIRDRRNEQFF
>TRBV11-1|TRBJ2-7
CASSFSGTSYEQYF
>TRBV7-2|TRBJ1-5
CASSLVLDRYSNQPQHF
>TRBV19|TRBJ1-5
CASSIVTTGNQPQHF
>TRBV7-2|TRBJ2-2
CASSVGLAGGELFF
>TRBV7-3|TRBJ1-6
CASSLNFNNSPLHF
>TRBV14|TRBJ2-7
CASSLYGTGIDEQYF
>TRBV27|TRBJ2-7
CASGGVSYEQYF
>TRBV6-1|TRBJ1-6
CAAADRYNSPLHF
>TRBV5-1|TRBJ2-5
CASSRLAGGETQYF
>TRBV30|TRBJ1-1
CAGGQNLNTEAFF
>TRBV18|TRBJ1-2
CASSPYREHGYTF
>TRBV6-1|TRBJ2-1
CASRTGTSFLEQFF
>TRBV5-1|TRBJ2-7
CASSFGTSGRATASEQYF
>TRBV29-1|TRBJ2-7
CSVEDARRGAGEQYF
>TRBV7-6|TRBJ1-1
CASSPLDRGPTEAFF
>TRBV27|TRBJ2-1
CASSLWAGSSYNEQFF
>TRBV13|TRBJ2-6
CASSPPGQLSSGANVLTF
>TRBV4-1|TRBJ2-1
CASSQLGLVRNEQFF
>TRBV2|TRBJ1-2
CASKGQNYGYTF
>TRBV2|TRBJ2-7
CASSEPGGAGEQYF
>TRBV9|TRBJ1-4
CASSVRGAVGNEKLFF
>TRBV7-9|TRBJ1-5
CASSGGAGVSNQPQHF
>TRBV7-8|TRBJ2-3
CASGTAPGTDTQYF
>TRBV4-1|TRBJ2-1
CASSQGGLAASYNEQFF
>TRBV30|TRBJ2-7
CAWSVQGSEQYF
>TRBV7-9|TRBJ2-1
CASSLVGGAAYNEQFF
>TRBV6-4|TRBJ2-7
CASSANRVSEQYF
>TRBV6-5|TRBJ1-1
CASSYSPGQGSAFF
>TRBV18|TRBJ1-5
CASSPFQSLSNQPQHF
>TRBV18|TRBJ2-7
CASSPGRGDLSYEQYF
>TRBV7-2|TRBJ2-1
CASSLAVTSGGLNEQFF
>TRBV10-3|TRBJ2-5
CAIRAGDGETQYF
>TRBV5-6|TRBJ2-1
CASSLLAGVGGNEQFF
>TRBV10-3|TRBJ2-1
CAIRGADYNEQFF
>TRBV27|TRBJ2-7
CASSSGSLYEQYF
>TRBV15|TRBJ2-1
CATSRVGLEGGNEQFF
>TRBV5-6|TRBJ2-7
CASSLEGQGAYEQYF